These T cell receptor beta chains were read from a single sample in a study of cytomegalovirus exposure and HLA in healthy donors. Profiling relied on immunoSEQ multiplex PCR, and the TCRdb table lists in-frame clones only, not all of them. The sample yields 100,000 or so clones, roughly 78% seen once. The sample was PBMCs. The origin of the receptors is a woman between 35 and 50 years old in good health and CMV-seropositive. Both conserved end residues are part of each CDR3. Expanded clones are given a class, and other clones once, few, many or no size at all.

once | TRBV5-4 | CASSLDGLASNTGELFF
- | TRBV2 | CANRDRGRGEQFF
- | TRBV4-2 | CASSQVADGPYEQYF
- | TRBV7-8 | CASSLLAGGDLYSNQPQHF
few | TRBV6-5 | CASSLNQGQPQHF
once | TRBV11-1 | CASSWIGWDRERQETQYF
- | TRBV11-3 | CASSRDRGEKLFF
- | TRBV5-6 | CASSQDAGNEQFF
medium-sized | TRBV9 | CASSVTSGPQNEQFF
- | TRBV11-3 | CASSHDRDGRDFSGNTIYF
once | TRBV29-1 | CSVLGGTGPGDTQYF
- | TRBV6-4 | CASSDSGGSGYEQFF
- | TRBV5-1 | CASSPPGAGGTYEQYF
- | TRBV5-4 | CASSPPGTSAHNEQFF
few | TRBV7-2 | CASSLAGKAARQADTQYF
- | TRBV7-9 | CASSLPPSGKNIQYF
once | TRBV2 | CASSEEWESFNEQFF
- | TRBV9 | CASSVGGDPAKNIRYF
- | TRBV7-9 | CASSSLTSGRAYEQYF
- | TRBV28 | CASSPSSGHYNEQFF
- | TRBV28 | CASSTSYEQYF
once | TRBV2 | CASSNRDRTGELFF
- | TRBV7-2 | CASSRRGLAGAVEQYF
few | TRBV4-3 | CASSQGTGVDQPQHF
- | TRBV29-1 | CSVVSGAKLSYEQYF
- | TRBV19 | CASSIVNRRNEQFF
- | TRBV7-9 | CASSPQEVSYEQYF
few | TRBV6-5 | CASNRDRVRNSPLHF
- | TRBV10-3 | CAIKGTSVNNEQFF
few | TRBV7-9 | CASSLANDREKEKLFF
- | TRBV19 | CASSLFSSEQFF
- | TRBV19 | CASSTDRVLNQPQHF
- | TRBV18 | CASSPIGGRGYTF
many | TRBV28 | CASSLTGGGTNEKLFF
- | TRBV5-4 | CASSPEVAGLIGYTF
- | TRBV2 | CASRVTSGDTGELFF
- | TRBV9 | CASSTSSYNEQFF
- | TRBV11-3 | CASSLGTGIGYTF
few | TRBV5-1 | CASSLVGGSERDGYTF
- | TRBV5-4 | CASSSPFKTQYF
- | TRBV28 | CASSFEGELIVNTEAFF
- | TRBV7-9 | CASSLPLGRENEQYF
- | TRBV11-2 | CASLNYGYTF
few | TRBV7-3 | CASSLVAPTTGGDGETQYF
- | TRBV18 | CASSPTGTGNTIYF
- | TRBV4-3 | CASSQGTAGILNEQFF
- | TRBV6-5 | CASSYQSGEGAFF
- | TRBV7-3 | CASSLNRGAGELFF
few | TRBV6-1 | CASSRRQREVGEQFF
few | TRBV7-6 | CASSFLGGPYNEQFF
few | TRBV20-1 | CSARDRSQQFF
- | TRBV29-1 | CSVVPRGSTDTQYF
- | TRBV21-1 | CASSEPNWTSGNTGELFF
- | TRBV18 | CASSPRSAPGGGVEGYTF
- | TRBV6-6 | CASTILDRGQDYGYTF